This T cell receptor (beta chain) was identified in a study of T cells in Graves' hyperthyroidism and ophthalmopathy. On the study more broadly: Blood from the periphery was taken at initial diagnosis, before any treatment.

Amplification of TCR beta CDR3 regions was performed using RNA transcripts as template. An initial round of RT-PCR targeting the TCR CDR3 relied on the HTBI primer set. TCRdb reanalysed the multiplex PCR reads using MiXCR and keeps one entry per CDR3 protein. The table records 600,000 to 750,000 distinct CDR3 sequences, roughly 17% of them present only once. This clonotype was detected a few times. In germline, CDR1 is SNHLY, CDR2 FYNNEI. V lost 8 bases and J lost 0; bases outside the gene matches: 3. The CDR3 length is 14 residues. Patients aged 18 to 65 had newly diagnosed hyperthyroidism lasting under 2 months.

Sample: blood. The clonotype comes from a man aged 45-65 years with Graves' hyperthyroidism. The V call is TRBV2, the J call TRBJ2-2; TRBD2 agrees at 7 bases. The CDR3 coding sequence is TGTGCCAGCTGGGCGGGGGCGAACACCGGGGAGCTGTTTTTT. Its translation: CASWAGANTGELFF.